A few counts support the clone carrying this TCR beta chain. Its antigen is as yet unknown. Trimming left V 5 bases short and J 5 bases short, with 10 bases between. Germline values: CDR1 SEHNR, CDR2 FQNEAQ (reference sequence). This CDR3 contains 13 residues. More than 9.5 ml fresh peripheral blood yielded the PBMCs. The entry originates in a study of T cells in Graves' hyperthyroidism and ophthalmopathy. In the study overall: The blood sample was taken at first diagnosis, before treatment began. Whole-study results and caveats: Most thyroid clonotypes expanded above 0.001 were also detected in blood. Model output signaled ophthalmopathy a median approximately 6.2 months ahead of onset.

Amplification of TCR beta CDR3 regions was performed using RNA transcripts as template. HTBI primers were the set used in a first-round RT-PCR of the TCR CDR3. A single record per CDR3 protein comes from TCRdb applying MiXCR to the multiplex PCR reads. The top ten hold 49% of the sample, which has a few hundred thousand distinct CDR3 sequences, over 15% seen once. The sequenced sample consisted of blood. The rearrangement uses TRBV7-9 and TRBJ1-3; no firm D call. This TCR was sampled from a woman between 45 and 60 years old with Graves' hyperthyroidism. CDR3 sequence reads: CASSPVGRNTIYF. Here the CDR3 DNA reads TGTGCCAGCAGCCCTGTTGGGAGAAACACCATATATTTT. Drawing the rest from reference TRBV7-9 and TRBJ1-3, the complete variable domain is DTGVSQNPRHKITKRGQNVTFRCDPISEHNRLYWYRQTLGQGPEFLTYFQNEAQLEKSRLLSDRFSAERPKGSFSTLEIQRTEQGDSAMYLCASSPVGRNTIYFGEGSWLTVV.